The next 23 T cell receptor beta chains were all read from a single sample in a study of cytomegalovirus exposure and HLA in healthy donors. The PCR employed 60 Vbeta primers together with 13 Jbeta primers. Using immunoSEQ multiplex PCR, the repertoire was profiled, and TCRdb retains in-frame clones only, with some absent. The sample lists roughly 160,000 clones, approximately 85% occurring once. The sequencing sample was made of PBMCs. These receptors were collected from a man between 25 and 39 years old in good health and CMV-seropositive.

The rearrangement uses TRBV7-9 and TRBJ2-3; TRBD2 might be the D (5 bases). The CDR3 spans 15 residues. Per germline, CDR1 SEHNR and CDR2 FQNEAQ (reference sequence). V gave up 0 bases and J gave up 4 bases, with 11 bases separating them. CDR3 residues: CASSLALTRADTQYF. The CDR3 nucleotides are TGTGCCAGCAGCTTAGCGTTGACGAGGGCAGATACGCAGTATTTT.

The V and J genes are TRBV7-2 and TRBJ1-1; TRBD1 might be the D (5 bases). Trimming removed 1 base at V and 1 base at J, with 10 bases between. Germline V gives CDR1 SGHTA, CDR2 FQGNSA. The CDR3 has 15 amino acids. In DNA form, the CDR3 reads TGTGCCAGCAGCTTAGAGCTCAGGGCGAACACTGAAGCTTTCTTT. This sequence encodes CASSLELRANTEAFF. The full variable domain, its missing parts supplied by reference TRBV7-2 and TRBJ1-1, is GAGVSQSPSNKVTEKGKDVELRCDPISGHTALYWYRQSLGQGLEFLIYFQGNSAPDKSGLPSDRFSAERTGGSVSTLTIQRTQQEDSAVYLCASSLELRANTEAFFGQGTRLTVV.

This clone was detected once. Here the CDR3 reads CASSQDGTGGNEQFF. As DNA, the CDR3 is TGCGCCAGCAGCCAAGACGGGACAGGGGGCAATGAGCAGTTCTTC. The chain recombines TRBV4-3 with TRBJ2-1; 11 nucleotides align to TRBD1. The CDR3 is 15 residues long. J was trimmed by 6 bases and V by 0 bases; bases with no gene match: 1. CDR1 and CDR2 (germline): LGHNA, YSLEER.

The CDR3 coding sequence is TGTGCTAGTGGTTTGGGACAGGTTGGGGAGACCCAGTACTTC. Its protein product is CASGLGQVGETQYF. V usage is TRBV12-5 and J usage is TRBJ2-5; D is possibly TRBD1 (6 bases). Germline V lookup: CDR1 LGHNT, CDR2 FRNRAP. The CDR3 is 14 residues long. V was trimmed by 1 base and J by 5 bases, leaving 11 bases between them.

The J gene is TRBJ2-1, the V gene TRBV4-1, with TRBD2 identical over 8 bases. CDR1 MGHRA and CDR2 YSYEKL come from the germline V gene. V shed 0 bases, J shed 7 bases, and the junction held 8 bases outside the gene matches. The CDR3 loop spans 16 amino acids. In DNA form, the CDR3 reads TGCGCCAGCAGCCAAGATCTGCGGGAGGCATGGAATGAGCAGTTCTTC. Amino acid sequence: CASSQDLREAWNEQFF.

This clone was detected a few times. The V and J genes are TRBV6-5 and TRBJ2-2, with a possible D match to TRBD2 (7 bases). The CDR3 covers 15 residues. V lost 10 bases and J 2 bases, leaving 17 bases between the germline ends. CDR1 is MNHEY and CDR2 is SVGAGI in the germline V gene. CDR3 region: CATYRGAGNTGELFF. For the CDR3, the DNA is TGTGCCACCTACCGGGGGGCCGGCAACACCGGGGAGCTGTTTTTT.

The chain uses TRBV10-3 and TRBJ2-3; 10 bases line up with TRBD2. Germline CDR1 and CDR2: ENHRY and SYGVKD. This CDR3 spans 17 amino acids. V was pared by 4 bases and J by 6 bases, with 13 bases of the junction left unmatched. CDR3 amino acids: CAISGPPLAGDVDTQYF. Here the CDR3 DNA reads TGTGCCATCAGTGGGCCCCCCCTAGCGGGAGATGTGGATACGCAGTATTTT.

The rearrangement joins TRBV5-1 to TRBJ1-4; D gene ambiguous. This CDR3 comprises 14 residues. Trimming took off 4 bases at V and 5 bases at J, with 12 bases between the two ends. Germline V gene sequence: CDR1 SGHRS, CDR2 YFSETQ. The CDR3: CASSLDRLNEKLFF. CDR3 nucleotide sequence: TGCGCCAGCAGCCTGGACCGACTAAATGAAAAACTGTTTTTT.

The chain uses TRBV23-1 and TRBJ2-1, with 7 bases that match TRBD2. TRBV23-1 is designated an ORF whose function remains uncertain. The CDR3 has 20 amino acids. V dropped 3 bases and J dropped 1; count of bases not matched to a gene: 18. The CDR3 coding sequence is TGCGCCAGCAGTCAGAACGGACCCGGGGAGGGCTTCAGGTCCTACAATGAGCAGTTCTTC. Its translation is CASSQNGPGEGFRSYNEQFF.

The V call is TRBV19, the J call TRBJ2-5; 11 positions match TRBD2. The CDR3 is 15 amino acids. The J segment lost 2 bases and the V segment lost 4 bases, leaving 3 bases of the junction unmatched. Germline V gene lookup returns CDR1 LNHDA and CDR2 SQIVND (reference sequence). CDR3 residues: CASSRTSGPQETQYF. The DNA for the CDR3 is TGTGCCAGTAGTAGGACTAGCGGGCCTCAAGAGACCCAGTACTTC.

The chain recombines TRBV7-9 with TRBJ1-6; D might be TRBD1 (6 bases). This CDR3 has 15 amino acids. Trimming shortened V by 5 bases and J by 10 bases, and 18 bases separated the two germline ends. Germline V CDR1 and CDR2: SEHNR, FQNEAQ (reference sequence). The CDR3 sequence is CASSHHGGEDSPLHF. The CDR3 DNA follows: TGTGCCAGCAGCCACCATGGGGGCGAGGACTCACCCCTCCACTTT.

The chain employs TRBV6-1 and TRBJ2-5, with 7 positions matching TRBD2. J was trimmed by 3 bases and V by 2 bases; bases with no gene match: 6. The CDR3 length is 15 residues. Germline CDR1 reads MNHNS; CDR2 reads SASEGT. CDR3 sequence reads: CASSEFGGREETQYF. The DNA of the CDR3 is TGTGCCAGCAGTGAATTCGGCGGGAGAGAAGAGACCCAGTACTTC.

This chain links TRBV7-8 with TRBJ2-1; TRBD2 matches 7 bases. V dropped 2 bases and J dropped 0; count of bases not matched to a gene: 13. The CDR3 totals 19 residues. Germline V gene lookup returns CDR1 SGHVS and CDR2 FQNEAQ. In DNA form, the CDR3 reads TGTGCCAGCAGCTTACTTTTCACACCTAGCGGAAGCTCCTACAATGAGCAGTTCTTC. Its protein is CASSLLFTPSGSSYNEQFF.

The V gene is TRBV5-1, the J gene TRBJ1-2, with 8 bases aligning to TRBD1. Trimming at V came to 7 bases and at J to 3 bases, leaving 5 bases not matched to a gene. This CDR3 region has 13 residues. Looked up from germline, CDR1 is SGHRS and CDR2 is YFSETQ. The DNA of the CDR3 is TGCGCCAGCCGGGACAGGACCGACTATGGCTACACCTTC. Translation: CASRDRTDYGYTF.

This clone was detected only a few times. V and J are TRBV13 and TRBJ2-7; weak D call: TRBD2 (5 bases). Germline V gene lookup returns CDR1 PRHDT and CDR2 FYEKMQ (reference sequence). The CDR3 is 14 residues long. The V gene lost 5 bases and the J gene lost 2 bases, with 13 bases spanning the gap. CDR3 coding DNA: TGTGCCAGCAGCCCAAAGAGGGAAACCTACGAGCAGTACTTC. This encodes CASSPKRETYEQYF.

The CDR3 region has the DNA TGTGCCAGCAGCTTGGGAGCGGGAACCTACGAGCAGTACGTC. As protein: CASSLGAGTYEQYV. The V call is TRBV11-2, the J call TRBJ2-7; TRBD2 matches 7 bases. The CDR3 is 14 residues long. CDR1 and CDR2 from the germline V gene are SGHAT and FQNNGV. V gave up 3 bases and J gave up 2 bases; unmatched junction bases: 4.

V gene TRBV21-1 combines with J gene TRBJ2-7; TRBD1 reflects the table's D call only, with no check against the DNA. TRBV21-1 is designated a pseudogene. The CDR3 is made up of 15 amino acids. This CDR3 reads CASSKPGTGDYEQYV. In DNA, the CDR3 is TGTGCCAGCAGCAAACCCGGGACAGGGGACTACGAGCAGTACGTC.

This chain links TRBV11-2 with TRBJ2-7, with D perhaps TRBD1 (6 bases). The CDR3 extends over 13 amino acids. The V and J ends lost 5 bases and 3 bases respectively, with 11 bases between them. CDR1 and CDR2 (germline): SGHAT, FQNNGV. The CDR3 DNA is TGTGCCAGCAGCCCCTCGGACAGCTACGAGCAGTACTTC. Encoded protein: CASSPSDSYEQYF.

The chain has TRBV2 and TRBJ1-2; 10 positions match TRBD1. V trimming: 9 bases; J trimming: 8 bases; junction bases outside the gene matches: 3. Germline assignment: CDR1 SNHLY and CDR2 FYNNEI. This CDR3 has 11 residues. In DNA, the CDR3 is TGTGCCAGTCGACAGGGGGCGGGCTACACCTTC. It translates to CASRQGAGYTF.

V and J are TRBV12-5 and TRBJ2-2; tentative D call: TRBD2 (5 bases). The V gene's germline CDR1 is LGHNT and CDR2 FRNRAP. V lost 0 bases and J 7 bases, leaving 12 bases between the germline ends. The CDR3 contains 15 residues. The CDR3 reads CASGLVNGMNGELFF. Here the CDR3 DNA reads TGTGCTAGTGGTTTGGTAAACGGGATGAACGGGGAGCTGTTTTTT.

J is TRBJ2-7 and V is TRBV9, with 8 positions matching TRBD2. The CDR3 runs 15 residues. The germline gives CDR1 SGDLS, CDR2 YYNGEE. Trimming at V came to 4 bases and at J to 4 bases, leaving 10 bases not matched to a gene. Here the CDR3 reads CASSPEAGGVYEQYF. The CDR3 DNA reads as TGTGCCAGCAGCCCAGAGGCGGGAGGTGTTTACGAGCAGTACTTC.

This chain links TRBV4-1 with TRBJ2-1; the D is unclear. The CDR3 contains 17 residues. V dropped 0 bases and J dropped 5 bases, with 17 bases sitting between them. Germline CDR1 reads MGHRA; CDR2 reads YSYEKL. The CDR3 DNA follows: TGCGCCAGCAGCCAAGAGGTCCCTAGAGGAGTCAACAATGAGCAGTTCTTC. It is translated as CASSQEVPRGVNNEQFF.

The chain recombines TRBV7-9 with TRBJ2-1; the D gene is possibly TRBD2 (6 bases). The germline CDR1 and CDR2 sequences are SEHNR and FQNEAQ (reference sequence). V dropped 2 bases and J dropped 5 bases, with 16 bases sitting between them. This CDR3 comprises 16 residues. The DNA of the CDR3 is TGTGCCAGCAGCTTACCCCCGCGGCGGGGAAACAATGAGCAGTTCTTC. As protein: CASSLPPRRGNNEQFF. Complete variable domain (other parts from reference TRBV7-9 and TRBJ2-1): DTGVSQNPRHKITKRGQNVTFRCDPISEHNRLYWYRQTLGQGPEFLTYFQNEAQLEKSRLLSDRFSAERPKGSFSTLEIQRTEQGDSAMYLCASSLPPRRGNNEQFFGPGTRLTVL.